The entry below describes one TCR beta chain. The data were taken from a study of graft-versus-host responses after intestinal transplantation. Germline-derived CDR1 and CDR2 are MDHEN and SYDVKM. The CDR3 is 17 amino acids. Trimming took off 3 bases at V and 2 bases at J, with 19 bases between the two ends. Assay: immunoSEQ multiplex PCR; the TCRdb copy retains only in-frame clones and omits some. The sample comprises more than 50,000 clones, about 90% of which are singletons, and roughly 5.5% rests with the top ten. The sequence was collected from a human patient who received an intestinal transplant, so some T cells may come from the graft donor. V usage is TRBV28 and J usage is TRBJ1-2; D possibly corresponds to TRBD1 (6 bases). This sample comprised PBMCs, obtained roughly 95 weeks after intestinal transplant. Written as DNA, the CDR3 is TGTGCCAGCAGTTTCCGGGCCCCGGACAGCTGGAACTATGGCTACACCTTC. Its protein is CASSFRAPDSWNYGYTF.